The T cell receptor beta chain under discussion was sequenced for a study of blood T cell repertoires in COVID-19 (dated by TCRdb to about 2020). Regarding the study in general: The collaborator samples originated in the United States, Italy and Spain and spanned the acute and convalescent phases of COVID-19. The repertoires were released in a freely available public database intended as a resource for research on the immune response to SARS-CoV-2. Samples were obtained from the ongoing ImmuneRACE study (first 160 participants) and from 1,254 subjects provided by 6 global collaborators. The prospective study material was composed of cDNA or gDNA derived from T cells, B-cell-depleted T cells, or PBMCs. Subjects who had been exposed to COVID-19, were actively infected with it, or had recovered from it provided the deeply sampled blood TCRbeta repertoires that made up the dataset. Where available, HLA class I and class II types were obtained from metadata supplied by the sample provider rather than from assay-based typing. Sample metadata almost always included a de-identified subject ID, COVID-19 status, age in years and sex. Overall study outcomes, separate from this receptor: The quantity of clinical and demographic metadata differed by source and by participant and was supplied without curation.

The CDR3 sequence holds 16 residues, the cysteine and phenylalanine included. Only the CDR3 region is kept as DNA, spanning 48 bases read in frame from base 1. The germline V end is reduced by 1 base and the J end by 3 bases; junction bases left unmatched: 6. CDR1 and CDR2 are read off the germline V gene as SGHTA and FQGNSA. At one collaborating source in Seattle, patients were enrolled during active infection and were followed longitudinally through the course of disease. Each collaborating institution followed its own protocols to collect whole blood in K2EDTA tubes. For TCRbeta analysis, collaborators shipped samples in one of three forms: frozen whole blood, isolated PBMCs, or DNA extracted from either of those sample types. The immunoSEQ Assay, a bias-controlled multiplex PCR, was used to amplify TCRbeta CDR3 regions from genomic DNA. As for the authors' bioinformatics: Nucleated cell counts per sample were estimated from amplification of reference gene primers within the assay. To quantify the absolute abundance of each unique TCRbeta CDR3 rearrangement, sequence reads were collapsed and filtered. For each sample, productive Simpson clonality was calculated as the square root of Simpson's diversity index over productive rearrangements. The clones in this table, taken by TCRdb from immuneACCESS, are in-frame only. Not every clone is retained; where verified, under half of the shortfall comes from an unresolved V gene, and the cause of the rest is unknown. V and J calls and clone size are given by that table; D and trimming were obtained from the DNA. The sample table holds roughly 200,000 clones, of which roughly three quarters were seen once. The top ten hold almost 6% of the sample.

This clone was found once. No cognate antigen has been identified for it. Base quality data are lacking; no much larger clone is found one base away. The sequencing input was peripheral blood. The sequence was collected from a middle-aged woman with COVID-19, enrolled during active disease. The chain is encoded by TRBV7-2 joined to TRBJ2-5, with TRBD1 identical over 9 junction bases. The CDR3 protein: CASSLVGQGPEETQYF. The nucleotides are TGTGCCAGCAGCTTAGTAGGACAGGGGCCTGAAGAGACCCAGTACTTC.